The 30 T cell receptor beta chains below come from one sample, sequenced in a study of T-cell reconstitution after alpha-beta-depleted transplantation in children. Study results and limitations: One year after transplant, T-cell counts and diversity came mostly from newly produced T cells.

Antigen specificity for these receptors is unknown. The authors prepared the TCRbeta library with unique molecular identifiers. TCRdb itself ran the PCR reads through MiXCR, one entry per CDR3 protein. The sample consists of hundreds of thousands of distinct CDR3 sequences, almost 8% of them appearing once. The material sequenced was peripheral blood, taken 360 days after TCRalphabeta/CD19-depleted stem cell transplant. All receptors derive from a female patient aged 2-9 years who had a stem cell transplant for Fanconi anemia, so the T cells may come from the graft donor.

This clonotype appeared many times. The chain recombines TRBV3-1 with TRBJ2-7; no clear D gene. Germline V CDR1 and CDR2: LGHDT, YNNKEL (reference sequence). This CDR3 spans 14 amino acids. The V and J ends lost 4 bases and 2 bases respectively, with 12 bases between them. CDR3 amino acids: CASSLLWAPYEQYF. DNA of the CDR3: TGTGCCAGCAGCCTCCTGTGGGCACCCTACGAGCAGTACTTC.

This clonotype was detected a few times. The chain combines TRBV14 with TRBJ2-3, with D possibly matching TRBD1 (6 bases). Trimming took off 4 bases at V and 1 base at J, with 12 bases between the two ends. The CDR3 length is 15 residues. CDR1 is SGHDN and CDR2 is FVKESK in the germline V gene. The CDR3 region has the DNA TGTGCCAGCAGCCTATATTCAGGGGGCACAGATACGCAGTATTTT. Its translation is CASSLYSGGTDTQYF.

This clonotype was counted at least ten times. The rearrangement links TRBV6-6 to TRBJ2-7; D might be TRBD1 (6 bases). This CDR3 spans 13 amino acids. CDR1 MNHNY and CDR2 SVGAGI come from the germline V gene (reference sequence). Trimming cost V 2 bases and J 5 bases, with 10 bases left between them. CDR3 sequence reads: CASSYVNRDEQYF. CDR3 nucleotide sequence: TGTGCCAGCAGTTACGTAAACAGGGACGAGCAGTACTTC.

This clonotype was observed many times. This rearrangement joins TRBV29-1 to TRBJ2-7, with 13 bases identical to TRBD2. V was pared by 5 bases and J by 2 bases, with 6 bases of the junction left unmatched. The CDR3 has 15 residues. Germline V gives CDR1 SQVTM, CDR2 ANQGSEA. The DNA for the CDR3 is TGCAGCGTTCGGTTGGGACTAGCGGGAACCTACGAGCAGTACTTC. Encoded protein: CSVRLGLAGTYEQYF.

The chain uses TRBV14 and TRBJ1-1; a weak D match, TRBD1 (5 bases). Germline V CDR1 and CDR2: SGHDN, FVKESK. V lost 0 bases and J lost 6, with 11 bases in between. This CDR3 comprises 14 residues. The CDR3 DNA is TGTGCCAGCAGCCAAGACGTCGTACAGGCTGAAGCTTTCTTT. This encodes CASSQDVVQAEAFF.

The chain joins TRBV5-4 to TRBJ2-3; 14 nucleotides agree with TRBD2. The V segment lost 4 bases and the J segment 8 bases; nucleotides outside the gene matches: 9. Per the germline V gene, CDR1 is SGHNT and CDR2 is YYREEE (reference sequence). The CDR3 contains 16 residues. The CDR3 protein is CASSHGLAGGLGTQYF. In DNA, the CDR3 is TGTGCCAGCAGCCACGGACTAGCGGGAGGCCTCGGTACGCAGTATTTT.

The chain has TRBV27 and TRBJ1-5; D is ambiguous. The CDR3 contains 15 residues. The ends were cut back, 6 bases at V and 2 bases at J, with 14 bases in the middle. Germline lookup yields CDR1 MNHEY and CDR2 SMNVEV (reference sequence). CDR3 protein: CASSEVLGGNQPQHF. CDR3 DNA sequence: TGTGCCAGCAGCGAAGTGTTAGGTGGCAATCAGCCCCAGCATTTT.

This chain uses TRBV9 with TRBJ2-1, with 9 bases that match TRBD2. CDR3 length: 15 amino acids. The germline gives CDR1 SGDLS, CDR2 YYNGEE. V trimming: 3 bases; J trimming: 2 bases; junction bases outside the gene matches: 3. CDR3 sequence (DNA): TGTGCCAGCAGCGGGAGACTAGCGGCCTACAATGAGCAGTTCTTC. This gives the protein CASSGRLAAYNEQFF.

This clonotype was found many times. The CDR3 bases are TGCAGCGTCCTCCCCGGGACAGGGATTTGGAGAGAGACCCAGTACTTC. Its translation: CSVLPGTGIWRETQYF. V gene TRBV29-1 combines with J gene TRBJ2-5, with TRBD1 matching over 9 bases. Germline trimming cut 6 bases from V and 4 bases from J; bases unmatched to any gene: 15. This CDR3 comprises 16 residues. CDR1 and CDR2 (germline): SQVTM, ANQGSEA.

This clonotype was detected ten times or more. This sequence joins TRBV6-5 and TRBJ1-3; 10 bases are a match to TRBD1. The length of the CDR3 is 14 residues. Germline V gene data show CDR1 as MNHEY and CDR2 as SVGAGI. Germline trimming cut 6 bases from V and 8 bases from J; bases unmatched to any gene: 7. CDR3 in amino acids: CASRSRDRGHTIYF. The CDR3 DNA is TGTGCCAGCAGGAGCCGGGACAGGGGCCACACCATATATTTT.

In this sample, this clonotype turned up many times. V usage is TRBV20-1 and J usage is TRBJ2-4; maybe TRBD2 (6 bases). Germline values: CDR1 DFQATT, CDR2 SNEGSKA (reference sequence). The V end was cut by 0 bases, the J end by 7 bases, with 13 bases between. This CDR3 comprises 14 residues. CDR3 in amino acids: CSARDELAPNIQYF. Here the CDR3 DNA reads TGCAGTGCTAGAGATGAACTAGCTCCCAACATTCAGTACTTC.

The table lists this clonotype with many counts. J is TRBJ1-5 and V is TRBV20-1; tentatively, D is TRBD1 (6 bases). V was pared by 1 base and J by 9 bases, with 16 bases between. The CDR3 totals 14 residues. Germline V lookup: CDR1 DFQATT, CDR2 SNEGSKA (reference sequence). CDR3 sequence reads: CSARARGPIGPQHF. CDR3 coding DNA: TGCAGTGCTAGAGCCAGGGGACCAATTGGGCCCCAGCATTTT.

The chain joins TRBV7-9 to TRBJ2-7, with a tentative D call TRBD1 (6 bases). This CDR3 spans 14 amino acids. V lost 5 bases and J 3 bases, leaving 14 bases between the germline ends. In germline, CDR1 is SEHNR, CDR2 FQNEAQ (reference sequence). CDR3 protein: CASSTPGHDYEQYF. In nucleotides, the CDR3 is TGTGCCAGCAGCACTCCGGGACATGACTACGAGCAGTACTTC.

This clonotype was counted many times. This sequence joins TRBV12-3 or TRBV12-4 and TRBJ1-5; D is unresolved. The CDR3 consists of 14 residues. Trimming took 3 bases from V and 0 from J, leaving 6 bases between them. The CDR3 region has the DNA TGTGCCAGCAGTTTGTTCTATAGCAATCAGCCCCAGCATTTT. This encodes CASSLFYSNQPQHF.

This clonotype was seen more than once but under ten times. The chain uses TRBV5-1 and TRBJ2-1; D may be TRBD1 (6 bases). The germline V gene encodes CDR1 SGHRS and CDR2 YFSETQ. This CDR3 contains 17 residues. V was shortened by 2 bases and J by 0 bases, with 15 bases between the two germline ends. The CDR3, as DNA: TGCGCCAGCAGCTTTAACTCAGGGGCGAGCTCCTACAATGAGCAGTTCTTC. It encodes CASSFNSGASSYNEQFF.

The table lists this clonotype with many counts. J is TRBJ2-7 and V is TRBV29-1, with TRBD2 as a possible D gene (5 bases). The V gene lost 3 bases and the J gene lost 2 bases, with 11 bases spanning the gap. Germline V gene data show CDR1 as SQVTM and CDR2 as ANQGSEA. This CDR3 has 13 residues. The CDR3 DNA is TGCAGCGTTGAGAGGGTAGGAGCCTACGAGCAGTACTTC. Its translation: CSVERVGAYEQYF.

CDR3 in DNA: TGTGCCAGCAGTTGGAGAAATTGGGTGGGCTCGGAGACCCAGTACTTC. Residues: CASSWRNWVGSETQYF. The chain is built from TRBV6-2 or TRBV6-3 and TRBJ2-5; D is ambiguous. The V and J ends lost 4 bases and 5 bases respectively, with 20 bases between them. Germline CDR1 MNHEY, CDR2 SVGEGT. The CDR3 sequence is 16 residues long.

This clonotype was recorded at least ten times. The chain joins TRBV6-5 to TRBJ1-3, with a tentative D call TRBD1 (6 bases). Trimming removed 0 bases from V and 4 bases from J, with 10 bases in between. This CDR3 has 15 residues. Germline V CDR1 and CDR2: MNHEY, SVGAGI. CDR3 coding DNA: TGTGCCAGCAGTTACTCCGGGGGCTCAGGAAACACCATATATTTT. This gives the protein CASSYSGGSGNTIYF.

This clonotype was detected ten times or more. The chain couples TRBV5-1 to TRBJ2-7, with 11 bases matching TRBD2. The CDR3 is 16 residues long. CDR1 and CDR2 from the germline V gene are SGHRS and YFSETQ. The V gene end was trimmed by 3 bases and the J gene end by 4 bases; junction bases not matched to a gene: 9. The DNA of the CDR3 is TGCGCCAGCAGCTCATATTCTAGCGGGGGGATGTACGAGCAGTACTTC. This sequence encodes CASSSYSSGGMYEQYF.

The genes are TRBV15 and TRBJ2-1; 9 nucleotides agree with TRBD1. V shed 6 bases and J 8 bases; nucleotides not matched to a gene: 11. Germline V gene lookup returns CDR1 LNHNV and CDR2 YYDKDF (reference sequence). The CDR3 has 15 amino acids. CDR3 bases: TGTGCCACCAGTTCTCCGGGACAGGGTTTCTATGAGCAGTTCTTC. It translates to CATSSPGQGFYEQFF.

A remark on this clonotype: This may arise from a read error, as a much more abundant clone is one base away. The chain recombines TRBV20-1 with TRBJ2-5, with 13 positions matching TRBD2. The CDR3 extends over 16 amino acids. Germline-derived CDR1 and CDR2 are DFQATT and SNEGSKA (reference sequence). Trimming took 1 base from V and 4 from J; bases not matched to a gene: 6. This chain's CDR3 is CSARGGLAGSRETQYF. The CDR3 region has the DNA TGCAGTGCTAGAGGGGGACTAGCGGGGAGCCGAGAGACCCAGTACTTC.

Ten or more counts support this clonotype. The rearrangement uses TRBV12-3 or TRBV12-4 and TRBJ1-2; TRBD1 aligns across 8 bases. This CDR3 comprises 13 residues. The J segment lost 7 bases and the V segment lost 4 bases, leaving 5 bases of the junction unmatched. CDR3 sequence (DNA): TGTGCCAGCAGTTCCAGGGGGCGCGGTGGCTACACCTTC. Encoded protein: CASSSRGRGGYTF.

This clonotype was recorded a few times. This sequence joins TRBV5-1 and TRBJ2-2; the match to TRBD2 covers 10 bases. This CDR3 has 15 residues. V trimming: 5 bases; J trimming: 7 bases; junction bases outside the gene matches: 8. The germline CDR1 and CDR2 sequences are SGHRS and YFSETQ. CDR3 DNA sequence: TGCGCCAGCAGACGGCTAGCGGGAGTGAACGGGGAGCTGTTTTTT. Protein: CASRRLAGVNGELFF.

The chain links TRBV6-1 to TRBJ1-2, with no clear D. From germline, CDR1 is MNHNS and CDR2 SASEGT. V lost 10 bases to trimming and J lost 2 bases, with 20 bases between them. The CDR3 loop spans 15 amino acids. The CDR3 protein is CATQTPGLPNYGYTF. CDR3 DNA: TGTGCCACCCAGACGCCCGGACTGCCAAACTATGGCTACACCTTC.

This clonotype was detected many times. The CDR3 bases are TGCGCCAGCAGCCCCACACGCGGTGTCCCCGGAAATGAGCAGTTCTTC. Translating gives CASSPTRGVPGNEQFF. V gene TRBV5-1 combines with J gene TRBJ2-1; no reliable D call. The germline gives CDR1 SGHRS, CDR2 YFSETQ. The V end lost 4 bases, the J end lost 7 bases, and 21 bases lay between the germline ends. This CDR3 region has 16 residues.

In this sample, this clonotype turned up many times. The chain uses TRBV21-1 and TRBJ1-5; the tabulated D call, TRBD1, remains unverified against the DNA. TRBV21-1 is listed as a pseudogene. CDR3 length equals 16 residues. The CDR3 spells CASSTSDSNSNQPQHF. The CDR3 region has the DNA TGTGCCAGCAGCACCTCGGACAGCAATAGCAATCAGCCCCAGCATTTT.

This clonotype was recorded many times. V and J are TRBV7-9 and TRBJ2-1; D is undetermined. Germline assignment: CDR1 SEHNR and CDR2 FQNEAQ (reference sequence). This CDR3 has 11 amino acids. V lost 3 bases to trimming and J lost 8 bases, with 5 bases between them. The CDR3 is CASSFPDEQFF. CDR3 coding DNA: TGTGCCAGCAGCTTCCCCGATGAGCAGTTCTTC.

This clonotype was counted between two and nine times. CDR3 DNA sequence: TGTGCCAGCTCACCACCGAACGGGGATGGCACTGAAGCTTTCTTT. It is translated as CASSPPNGDGTEAFF. V is TRBV18 and J is TRBJ1-1; D not certain. Germline-derived CDR1 and CDR2 are KGHSH and LQKENI. Trimming stripped 0 bases from V and 4 bases from J, with 12 bases between. The CDR3 loop spans 15 amino acids.

This clonotype was seen ten or more times. The chain recombines TRBV6-5 with TRBJ1-2; TRBD1 aligns across 7 bases. Germline V lookup: CDR1 MNHEY, CDR2 SVGAGI. The CDR3 has 11 amino acids. V shed 10 bases, J shed 8 bases, and the junction held 7 bases outside the gene matches. CDR3 sequence: CATRQGGGYTF. CDR3 coding DNA: TGTGCCACCAGACAGGGTGGCGGCTACACCTTC.

This clonotype was detected ten times or more. The CDR3 is CSAGRQGSLLYEQYF. As DNA, the CDR3 is TGCAGTGCTGGCCGACAGGGGAGCCTTCTCTACGAGCAGTACTTC. The genes are TRBV20-1 and TRBJ2-7; 8 bases agree with TRBD1. V lost 5 bases and J lost 3; bases outside the gene matches: 12. Germline-derived CDR1 and CDR2 are DFQATT and SNEGSKA (reference sequence). This CDR3 is built from 15 residues.